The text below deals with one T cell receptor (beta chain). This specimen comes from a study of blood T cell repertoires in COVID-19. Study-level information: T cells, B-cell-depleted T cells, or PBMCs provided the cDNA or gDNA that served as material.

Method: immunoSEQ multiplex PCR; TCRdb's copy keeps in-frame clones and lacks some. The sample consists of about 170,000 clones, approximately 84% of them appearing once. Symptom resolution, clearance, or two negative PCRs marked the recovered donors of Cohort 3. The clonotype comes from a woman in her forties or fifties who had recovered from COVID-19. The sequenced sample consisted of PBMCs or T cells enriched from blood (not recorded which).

The CDR3 bases are TGTGCCTGGAAGGGGCGCGACTATGGCTACACCTTC. It encodes CAWKGRDYGYTF. The V call is TRBV30, the J call TRBJ1-2, with a weak D call TRBD1 (5 bases). Germline CDR1 is GTSNPN and CDR2 is SVGIG (reference sequence). V gave up 4 bases and J gave up 3 bases, with 9 bases separating them. The CDR3 consists of 12 residues.